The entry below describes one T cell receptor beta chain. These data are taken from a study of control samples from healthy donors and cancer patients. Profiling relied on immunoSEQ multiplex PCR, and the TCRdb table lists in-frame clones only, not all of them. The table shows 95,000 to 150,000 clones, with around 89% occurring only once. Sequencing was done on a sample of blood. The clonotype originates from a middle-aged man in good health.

The CDR3 loop reads CATSDQRGNEQFF. CDR3 nucleotide sequence: TGTGCCACCAGTGATCAAAGGGGAAATGAGCAGTTCTTC. The chain links TRBV24-1 to TRBJ2-1; maybe TRBD1 (5 bases). The V end lost 3 bases, the J end lost 7 bases, and 9 bases lay between the germline ends. Germline values: CDR1 KGHDR, CDR2 SFDVKD. CDR3 length: 13 amino acids.